Listed below are T cell receptor beta chains from one sample, sequenced in a study of blood T cells in healthy people across ages. From the 5' RACE reads, TCRdb called clonotypes with MiXCR, one entry per CDR3 protein. The table lists around 2 million distinct CDR3 sequences, roughly two fifths of them singletons, with 23% in the top ten. Sequencing was carried out using blood. Receptors were obtained from a human donor in good health. Both conserved end residues are part of each CDR3. The D gene is left open where the match is weak. Some rows mark clone size as missing; the rest say once, few, many or name a class of expanded clone.

j_call | clone_size | d_call | v_call | cdr3_aa | cdr3_nt
TRBJ1-2 | . | . | TRBV7-2 | CASILNRADYGYTF | TGTGCCAGCATCTTAAACAGGGCCGACTATGGCTACACCTTC
TRBJ1-1 | once | . | TRBV20-1 | CSDMGALNTEAFF | TGCAGTGATATGGGAGCTTTGAACACTGAAGCTTTCTTT
TRBJ2-1 | . | TRBD2 | TRBV20-1 | CSARDFRTSGGSYNEQFF | TGCAGTGCTAGAGATTTTAGGACTAGCGGAGGATCCTACAATGAGCAGTTCTTC
TRBJ2-1 | . | . | TRBV2 | CASSDSRADASYNEQFF | TGTGCCAGCAGTGATAGCAGGGCCGATGCTTCCTACAATGAGCAGTTCTTC
TRBJ1-2 | few | TRBD1 | TRBV6-1 | CASSEPDRAEGYTF | TGTGCCAGCAGTGAACCTGACAGGGCAGAGGGCTACACCTTC
TRBJ2-5 | few | . | TRBV20-1 | CSARDLMTTGTQYF | TGCAGTGCTAGAGATTTAATGACTACGGGGACCCAGTACTTC
TRBJ1-6 | . | . | TRBV27 | CASGMYNSPLHF | TGTGCCAGCGGAATGTATAATTCACCCCTCCACTTT
TRBJ2-5 | . | TRBD1 | TRBV12-3/TRBV12-4 | CASSSGQAASAGLKETQYF | TGTGCCAGCAGTTCGGGACAGGCCGCTAGTGCCGGGCTGAAAGAGACCCAGTACTTC
TRBJ1-2 | . | . | TRBV24-1 | CATSDHDNYGYTF | TGTGCCACCAGTGACCACGATAACTATGGCTACACCTTC
TRBJ2-7 | . | TRBD2 | TRBV28 | CASTPGTSRTYEQYF | TGTGCCAGCACCCCGGGGACTAGCAGGACCTACGAGCAGTACTTC
TRBJ1-2 | many | . | TRBV4-3 | CASSQDEGLVDYGYTF | TGCGCCAGCAGCCAAGACGAGGGGCTGGTTGACTATGGCTACACCTTC
TRBJ1-2 | . | TRBD1 | TRBV20-1 | CSARDPGTAYGYTF | TGCAGTGCTAGAGATCCGGGGACAGCCTATGGCTACACCTTC
TRBJ2-5 | few | . | TRBV30 | CAWSRDLETQYF | TGTGCCTGGAGCAGGGACCTCGAGACCCAGTACTTC
TRBJ1-5 | once | TRBD1 | TRBV7-2 | CTSRRNRGSNQPQHF | TGTACCAGCAGACGAAACAGGGGTAGCAATCAGCCCCAGCATTTT
TRBJ1-2 | once | . | TRBV6-5 | CASSPRASNGYTF | TGTGCCAGCAGCCCCCGCGCCTCAAATGGCTACACCTTC
TRBJ1-2 | . | TRBD1 | TRBV28 | CASGSVVGGNVYGYTF | TGTGCCAGCGGGTCGGTGGTAGGGGGCAACGTCTATGGCTACACCTTC
TRBJ2-7 | . | . | TRBV27 | CASSLGGERYEQYF | TGTGCCAGCAGCCTGGGGGGTGAGCGATACGAGCAGTACTTC
TRBJ1-5 | . | . | TRBV4-3 | CASSQDLDRTQPQHF | TGCGCCAGCAGCCAAGACCTGGACAGAACACAACCCCAGCATTTT
TRBJ2-7 | . | TRBD1 | TRBV6-4 | CASSDGQDRYEQYF | TGTGCCAGCAGCGATGGACAGGATCGCTACGAGCAGTACTTC
TRBJ1-1 | . | . | TRBV20-1 | CSARGWGNTEAFF | TGCAGTGCTAGGGGGTGGGGGAACACTGAAGCTTTCTTT
TRBJ1-1 | . | . | TRBV6-2/TRBV6-3 | CASSFHSNRVEAFF | TGTGCCAGCAGTTTCCACTCCAACAGGGTTGAGGCTTTCTTT
TRBJ2-7 | many | . | TRBV28 | CASSSWTVPYEQYF | TGTGCCAGCAGTTCATGGACAGTCCCCTACGAGCAGTACTTC
TRBJ2-7 | few | TRBD2 | TRBV4-3 | CASSLEAGGFDEQYF | TGCGCCAGCAGCCTCGAGGCGGGGGGTTTCGACGAGCAGTACTTC
TRBJ1-1 | . | . | TRBV7-9 | CASSPSGEQKNTEAFF | TGTGCCAGCAGCCCGTCGGGCGAGCAGAAGAACACTGAAGCTTTCTTT
TRBJ1-1 | . | . | TRBV6-5 | CASSYGVSAEAFF | TGTGCCAGCAGTTACGGGGTTTCCGCTGAAGCTTTCTTT
TRBJ1-5 | . | . | TRBV7-9 | CASSSRISNQPQHF | TGTGCCAGCAGCTCACGGATAAGCAATCAGCCCCAGCATTTT
TRBJ2-7 | . | . | TRBV11-2 | CASSLGFGGPRDEQYF | TGTGCCAGCAGCTTAGGGTTCGGGGGCCCCCGGGACGAGCAGTACTTC
TRBJ2-5 | few | . | TRBV6-5 | CASSYSIGGGETQYF | TGTGCCAGCAGTTACTCGATCGGGGGCGGGGAGACCCAGTACTTC
TRBJ2-7 | . | . | TRBV14 | CASSPGAGPWEQYF | TGTGCCAGCAGCCCCGGAGCAGGGCCATGGGAGCAGTACTTC
TRBJ2-7 | . | TRBD1 | TRBV15 | CATSREDRAHEQYF | TGTGCCACCAGCAGGGAGGACAGGGCCCACGAGCAGTACTTC
TRBJ2-2 | . | . | TRBV7-3 | CASSSSPGGELFF | TGTGCCAGCAGCTCTTCTCCAGGGGGGGAGCTGTTTTTT
TRBJ2-5 | . | TRBD1 | TRBV12-3/TRBV12-4 | CASNRGLKTQYF | TGTGCCAGTAACAGGGGTTTGAAGACCCAGTACTTC
TRBJ2-5 | . | TRBD2 | TRBV7-2 | CASSFGGGMWETQYF | TGTGCCAGCAGCTTCGGGGGGGGGATGTGGGAGACCCAGTACTTC
TRBJ2-7 | few | . | TRBV12-3/TRBV12-4 | CASSLNRLDYEQYF | TGTGCCAGCAGTTTGAACAGGCTGGACTACGAGCAGTACTTC
TRBJ2-2 | . | . | TRBV24-1 | CATSDPDHNTGELFF | TGTGCCACCAGTGATCCCGACCACAACACCGGGGAGCTGTTTTTT
TRBJ2-1 | . | TRBD2 | TRBV24-1 | CATRVAGRDNEQFF | TGTGCCACCAGGGTAGCGGGGAGGGACAATGAGCAGTTCTTC
TRBJ2-7 | few | TRBD2 | TRBV2 | CASSEGGSEQYF | TGTGCCAGCAGTGAGGGGGGGAGCGAGCAGTACTTC
TRBJ1-1 | . | . | TRBV28 | CASSVGAGLNIEAFF | TGTGCCAGCAGCGTAGGGGCAGGACTGAACATTGAAGCTTTCTTT
TRBJ2-7 | few | TRBD1 | TRBV20-1 | CSARVQGTGPYEQYF | TGCAGTGCTAGAGTCCAAGGGACAGGTCCCTACGAGCAGTACTTC
TRBJ1-6 | . | TRBD1 | TRBV5-1 | CASSHGQGTSPLHF | TGCGCCAGCAGCCACGGACAGGGGACGTCACCCCTCCACTTT
TRBJ1-5 | . | . | TRBV7-2 | CANSPRGLNQPQHF | TGTGCCAACAGCCCCCGGGGGCTGAATCAGCCCCAGCATTTT
TRBJ2-5 | . | . | TRBV7-3 | CASSSEGSETQYF | TGTGCCAGCAGCTCGGAAGGGTCGGAGACCCAGTACTTC
TRBJ1-5 | . | . | TRBV5-6 | CASSLLTGYNQPQHF | TGTGCCAGCAGCTTACTTACAGGGTACAATCAGCCCCAGCATTTT
TRBJ1-2 | . | . | TRBV7-2 | CASSWGRAIHGYTF | TGTGCCAGCAGCTGGGGCAGGGCGATACATGGCTACACCTTC